This entry lists 13 T cell receptor beta chains sequenced from one sample in a study of Graves' ophthalmopathy and Graves' hyperthyroidism. As the template, RNA transcripts were used to amplify TCR beta CDR3 regions. An initial RT-PCR round employing HTBI primers preceded a second-round multiplex PCR. TCRdb redid the calling of the multiplex PCR reads with MiXCR, one entry per CDR3 protein. The table has over a million distinct CDR3 sequences, about 36% seen once. The sample consisted of peripheral blood or thyroid tissue (not recorded which). These receptors were obtained from an adult man with Graves' hyperthyroidism.

This clonotype was found a few times. The rearrangement joins TRBV19 to TRBJ2-3, with 7 positions matching TRBD1. V shed 5 bases, J shed 1 base, and the junction held 9 bases outside the gene matches. Germline CDR1 is LNHDA and CDR2 is SQIVND (reference sequence). This CDR3 contains 16 residues. The CDR3 nucleotides are TGTGCCAGTAGTGTCGGACAGGATTGGGGCACAGATACGCAGTATTTT. Translated: CASSVGQDWGTDTQYF.

In regard to this clonotype: Relative to the germline gene, one junction end is altered; a read error may explain this. The V gene is TRBV10-3, the J gene TRBJ2-7; TRBD1 matches at 9 bases. CDR3 length equals 16 residues. The germline gives CDR1 ENHRY, CDR2 SYGVKD. CDR3 sequence (DNA): TGTGCCATCACCCCTGGCGTGGGACAGGGTTTCTACCAGCAGTACTTC. Its protein product is CAITPGVGQGFYQQYF.

About this clonotype: The junction differs from germline at one of its ends, possibly a read error. The chain recombines TRBV7-8 with TRBJ2-5; D perhaps matches TRBD2 (6 bases). There are 18 residues in the CDR3. Germline V gene sequence: CDR1 SGHVS, CDR2 FQNEAQ. The CDR3 sequence: CVSSTLLTGLTPQETQHF. DNA for the CDR3: TGTGTCAGCAGTACCCTACTGACGGGACTTACCCCGCAGGAGACCCAGCACTTC. The full variable domain, with the rest looked up from reference TRBV7-8 and TRBJ2-5, is GAGVSQSPRYKVAKRGQDVALRCDPISGHVSLFWYQQALGQGPEFLTYFQNEAQLDKSGLPSDRFFAERPEGSVSTLKIQRTQQEDSAVYLCVSSTLLTGLTPQETQHFGPGTRLLVL.

This chain connects TRBV29-1 to TRBJ1-3; D unresolved. This CDR3 has 14 residues. The germline gives CDR1 SQVTM, CDR2 ANQGSEA. Trimming stripped 6 bases from V and 0 bases from J, with 12 bases between. In nucleotides, the CDR3 is TGCAGCGTCGGGGTAGGTTTCTCTGGAAACACCATATATTTT. Encoded protein: CSVGVGFSGNTIYF.

V usage is TRBV14 and J usage is TRBJ2-5; D gene uncertain. CDR1 is SGHDN, CDR2 FVKESK, per germline. Deletions cut 1 base from V and 5 bases from J, with 11 bases between. The CDR3 runs to 14 residues. The CDR3 spells CASSQVGYAETQYF. The CDR3 nucleotides read TGTGCCAGCAGCCAAGTGGGCTACGCTGAGACCCAGTACTTC.

V usage is TRBV2 and J usage is TRBJ2-2; D is unresolved. Trimming left V 5 bases short and J 7 bases short, with 14 bases between. CDR3 size: 14 residues. CDR1 SNHLY and CDR2 FYNNEI come from the germline V gene. DNA of the CDR3: TGTGCCAGCAGTTTATCTTTATGGGGCGGGGAGCTGTTTTTT. Translating gives CASSLSLWGGELFF.

The DNA for the CDR3 is TGCAGCGTTGGTCAGGGCCACGACGAGCAGTACTTC. This codes for CSVGQGHDEQYF. The chain is built from TRBV29-1 and TRBJ2-7; weak D call: TRBD1 (5 bases). In germline, CDR1 is SQVTM, CDR2 ANQGSEA. The CDR3 is 12 amino acids. V was pared by 4 bases and J by 5 bases, with 12 bases between.

V usage is TRBV20-1 and J usage is TRBJ1-4; TRBD1 might be the D (6 bases). The germline V gene has CDR1 DFQATT and CDR2 SNEGSKA (reference sequence). The CDR3 contains 15 residues. Trimming took 0 bases from V and 5 from J, leaving 13 bases between them. CDR3 sequence: CSARETGSGNEKLFF. The DNA for the CDR3 is TGCAGTGCTAGAGAAACAGGGTCGGGGAATGAAAAACTGTTTTTT.

This chain joins TRBV29-1 and TRBJ2-7; D is unresolved. This CDR3 region has 13 residues. Germline CDR1 and CDR2: SQVTM and ANQGSEA. Trimming left V 8 bases short and J 3 bases short, with 17 bases between. DNA of the CDR3: TGCAGCTTGGAATCCCCAGCCTACTACGAGCAGTACTTC. Its protein product is CSLESPAYYEQYF.

V is TRBV6-5 and J is TRBJ1-1; 8 nucleotides align to TRBD1. Trimming at V came to 8 bases and at J to 6 bases, leaving 8 bases not matched to a gene. The CDR3 covers 13 residues. Germline CDR1 MNHEY, CDR2 SVGAGI. Here the CDR3 DNA reads TGTGCCAGCGCCCCAGGGGGCAACGCTGAAGCTTTCTTT. It is translated as CASAPGGNAEAFF.

This clonotype was counted ten times or more. The V gene is TRBV2, the J gene TRBJ2-2, with no clear D. From germline, CDR1 is SNHLY and CDR2 FYNNEI. The CDR3 has 13 residues. V was clipped by 6 bases and J by 6 bases, with 11 bases between them. The CDR3 protein is CASSMDAAGELFF. CDR3 coding DNA: TGTGCCAGCAGCATGGACGCCGCCGGGGAGCTGTTTTTT.

The chain links TRBV7-9 to TRBJ2-7, with D tentatively TRBD1 (6 bases). Trimming shortened V by 5 bases and J by 1 base, and 15 bases separated the two germline ends. From germline, CDR1 is SEHNR and CDR2 FQNEAQ (reference sequence). The CDR3 covers 15 residues. The CDR3 DNA sequence: TGTGCCAGCAGCCAGAGGCCGCAGGGGTCCTACGAGCAGTACTTC. Protein product: CASSQRPQGSYEQYF.

This clonotype was found many times. This chain uses TRBV15 with TRBJ2-7; D remains ambiguous. With 5 bases removed from V and 3 bases from J, the gap between germline ends came to 14 bases. This CDR3 region has 14 residues. Per the germline V gene, CDR1 is LNHNV and CDR2 is YYDKDF (reference sequence). The CDR3 DNA follows: TGTGCCACCAGCCCAGGCGCCCCCCTCTACGAGCAGTACTTC. Translated: CATSPGAPLYEQYF.